A selection of T cell receptor beta chains follows, all from one sample in a study of T cells after yellow fever vaccination. TCRdb re-called the 5' RACE reads with MiXCR, one entry per CDR3 protein. Among 300,000 to 450,000 distinct CDR3 sequences listed, under 7.5% were seen once. The sample consisted of PBMCs, taken 5 days after the yellow fever booster vaccination. The receptors were sampled from a man under 40 who received the YFV17D yellow fever vaccine. The CDR3 runs from the conserved cysteine through the conserved F or W. D genes are given only for firm matches. Size is stated for part of the rows, as once, few or many counts, or as a class when the clone is expanded.

j_gene	d_gene	abundance	v_gene	CDR3nt	CDR3aa
TRBJ2-3	.	.	TRBV20-1	TGCAGTGCTAGAGAGAGGATAAGGGGACCAGATACGCAGTATTTT	CSARERIRGPDTQYF
TRBJ2-2	.	many	TRBV25-1	TGTGCCAGCACCCATAACACCGGGGAGCTGTTTTTT	CASTHNTGELFF
TRBJ1-1	.	.	TRBV6-2/TRBV6-3	TGTGCCAGCAGCTCCAGGGGCCGCGCTTTCTTT	CASSSRGRAFF
TRBJ2-1	.	few	TRBV28	TGTGCCAGCAGTCAGGACTTCGGCTCCTACAATGAGCAGTTCTTC	CASSQDFGSYNEQFF
TRBJ2-2	.	.	TRBV10-3	TGTGCCATCAGTGATTTGGGGAAGGGAGGGGAGCTGTTTTTT	CAISDLGKGGELFF
TRBJ1-2	TRBD1	few	TRBV27	TGTGCCAGCAGACGACAGGGGTTGTTTGGCTACACCTTC	CASRRQGLFGYTF
TRBJ2-5	.	.	TRBV21-1	TGTGCCAGCAGCAGGGGGGGTGTGTCAGGGGCAGAGACCCAGTACTTC	CASSRGGVSGAETQYF
TRBJ1-1	.	.	TRBV7-9	TGTGCCAGCAGCGCTCCGGGAGCTAGGAACACTGAAGCTTTCTTT	CASSAPGARNTEAFF
TRBJ2-1	TRBD2	many	TRBV3-1	TGTGCCAGCAGCCCCACAGCGGGAGGGCCCAACAATGAGCAGTTCTTC	CASSPTAGGPNNEQFF
TRBJ1-4	.	few	TRBV12-3/TRBV12-4	TGTGCCAGCAGTCACAAACCGGAAGAAAAACTGTTTTTT	CASSHKPEEKLFF
TRBJ2-2	.	.	TRBV7-9	TGTGCCAGCAGCTTAGGTCACGGGGAGCTGTTTTTT	CASSLGHGELFF
TRBJ1-4	TRBD1	many	TRBV12-3/TRBV12-4	TGTGCCAGCAGGGGGGGACAGGAAAAACTGTTTTTT	CASRGGQEKLFF
TRBJ2-2	.	.	TRBV6-1	TGTGCCAGCCGCCCCGCTCGGGGGCCCTATAGTAGGGAGCTGTTTTTT	CASRPARGPYSRELFF
TRBJ2-2	.	many	TRBV20-1	TGCAGTGCCGATAGTCGGGGTTTCGGTACCGGGGAGCTGTTTTTT	CSADSRGFGTGELFF
TRBJ1-1	.	few	TRBV20-1	TGCAGTGCTAGAGTCGGCCGCATCTCTGAAGCTTTCTTT	CSARVGRISEAFF
TRBJ1-2	.	.	TRBV6-2/TRBV6-3	TGTGCCAGCAGTTACCCGGGGACTTACTATGGCTACACCTTC	CASSYPGTYYGYTF
TRBJ1-1	.	.	TRBV20-1	TGCAGTGCTAGCTTCGGTGGGGACACTGTAGCTTTCTTT	CSASFGGDTVAFF
TRBJ2-3	.	few	TRBV9	TGTGCCAGCAGCGCAAGTCTTAGCGGAGCAGATACGCAGTATTTT	CASSASLSGADTQYF
TRBJ2-1	.	.	TRBV6-5	TGTGCCAGCAGTTACGGGAGTTTCCATGAGCAGTTCTTC	CASSYGSFHEQFF
TRBJ2-5	.	many	TRBV3-1	TGTGCCAGCAGAGGGCGAGAAGAACGAGAGACCCAGTACTTC	CASRGREERETQYF
TRBJ2-7	TRBD2	.	TRBV12-3/TRBV12-4	TGTGCCAGCAGTTTAGGGCATAGCGGGAAATACGAGCAGTACTTC	CASSLGHSGKYEQYF
TRBJ2-5	TRBD1	few	TRBV20-1	TGCAGTGCTAGCGCGACAGGGACAGAGACCCAGTACTTC	CSASATGTETQYF
TRBJ2-2	.	many	TRBV7-8	TGTGCCACCCGACGGGACACCGGGGAGCTGTTTTTT	CATRRDTGELFF
TRBJ2-6	.	.	TRBV7-8	TGTGCCAGCAGTCCACCGGGTGGGTCTGGGGCCAACGTCCTGACTTTC	CASSPPGGSGANVLTF
TRBJ2-7	TRBD1	.	TRBV7-8	TGTGCCAGCAGCCACGCCGCCCGGGACAGAGCCTACGAGCAGTACTTC	CASSHAARDRAYEQYF
TRBJ2-1	.	few	TRBV20-1	TGCAGTGCTAGAGGGAGGTTCTTCAACAATGAGCAGTTCTTC	CSARGRFFNNEQFF
TRBJ2-3	TRBD2	.	TRBV27	TGTGCCAGCAGTTTACGGCGGGAGGGGTTTGTAGCAGATACGCAGTATTTT	CASSLRREGFVADTQYF
TRBJ2-7	TRBD1	.	TRBV9	TGTGCCAGCAGTCTCCGGGACAGAACCTACGAGCAGTACTTC	CASSLRDRTYEQYF
TRBJ2-7	TRBD2	.	TRBV7-9	TGTGCCAGCAGCTCAGGTAGCGGGAGCCAATCCTACGAGCAGTACTTC	CASSSGSGSQSYEQYF
TRBJ2-3	TRBD2	many	TRBV4-3	TGCGCCAGCAGCCCCTACTGGTCTAGCGGGACAATGCATACGCAGTATTTT	CASSPYWSSGTMHTQYF
TRBJ2-7	TRBD2	.	TRBV27	TGTGCCAGCAGTTTCCGACTGACTAGCGGGAGATACGAGCAGTACTTC	CASSFRLTSGRYEQYF
TRBJ1-5	.	few	TRBV30	TGTGCCTGGAGTGCGCAGGCTCCAGGGCCCCAGCATTTT	CAWSAQAPGPQHF
TRBJ2-5	.	.	TRBV7-2	TGTGCCAGCAGCAACATCCCCGGGATCCAAGAGACCCAGTACTTC	CASSNIPGIQETQYF
TRBJ2-5	.	.	TRBV29-1	TGCAGCGTTGAATTCAGACGGGAAGAGACCCAGTACTTC	CSVEFRREETQYF
TRBJ2-7	.	few	TRBV12-3/TRBV12-4	TGTGCCAGCAGAGACACTAAGTTCTACGAGCAGTACTTC	CASRDTKFYEQYF
TRBJ2-5	.	few	TRBV5-5	TGTGCCAGCGGTACGGGATCGGGAGAGACCCAGTACTTC	CASGTGSGETQYF
TRBJ2-7	.	many	TRBV9	TGTGCCAGCAGCGTAGGGGGGGACTCCTACGAGCAGTACTTC	CASSVGGDSYEQYF
TRBJ2-1	TRBD2	.	TRBV19	TGTGCCAGTAGTCCTAGCTCCGGGACTAGGTTCTTC	CASSPSSGTRFF
TRBJ1-5	.	few	TRBV20-1	TGCAGTGCTAGTAACTCGGGTTACCAGCCCCAGCATTTT	CSASNSGYQPQHF
TRBJ2-1	.	many	TRBV5-1	TGCGCCAGCAGCGCCGGCCAGGGGGGTACCAATGAGCAGTTCTTC	CASSAGQGGTNEQFF
TRBJ2-7	.	.	TRBV29-1	TGCAGCGTTGTAGACACATACGAGCAGTACTTC	CSVVDTYEQYF